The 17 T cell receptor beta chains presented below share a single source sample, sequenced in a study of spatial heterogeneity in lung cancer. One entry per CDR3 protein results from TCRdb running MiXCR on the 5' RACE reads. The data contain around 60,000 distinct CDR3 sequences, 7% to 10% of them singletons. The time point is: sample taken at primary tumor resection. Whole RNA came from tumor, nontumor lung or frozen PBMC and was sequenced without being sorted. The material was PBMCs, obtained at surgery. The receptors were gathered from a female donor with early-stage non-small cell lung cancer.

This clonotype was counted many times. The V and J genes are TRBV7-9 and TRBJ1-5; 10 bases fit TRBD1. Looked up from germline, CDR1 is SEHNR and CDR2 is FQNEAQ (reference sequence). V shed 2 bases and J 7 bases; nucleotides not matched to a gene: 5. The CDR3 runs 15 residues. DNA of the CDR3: TGTGCCAGCAGCTTAATTGGGACAGGGGAGCAGCCCCAGCATTTT. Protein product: CASSLIGTGEQPQHF.

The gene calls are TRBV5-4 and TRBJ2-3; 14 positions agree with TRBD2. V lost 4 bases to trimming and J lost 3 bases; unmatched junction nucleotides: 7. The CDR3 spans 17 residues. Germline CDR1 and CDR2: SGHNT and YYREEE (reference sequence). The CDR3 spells CASSLRLAGGPTDTQYF. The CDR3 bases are TGTGCCAGCAGCCTCAGACTAGCGGGAGGGCCAACAGATACGCAGTATTTT.

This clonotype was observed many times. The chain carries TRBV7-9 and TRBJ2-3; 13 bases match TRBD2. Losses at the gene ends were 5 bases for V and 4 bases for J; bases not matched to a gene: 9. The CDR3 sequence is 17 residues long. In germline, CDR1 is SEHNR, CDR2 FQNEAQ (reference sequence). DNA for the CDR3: TGTGCCAGCAGCCCGAGGACTAGCGGGAGAGGTGCAGATACGCAGTATTTT. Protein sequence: CASSPRTSGRGADTQYF.

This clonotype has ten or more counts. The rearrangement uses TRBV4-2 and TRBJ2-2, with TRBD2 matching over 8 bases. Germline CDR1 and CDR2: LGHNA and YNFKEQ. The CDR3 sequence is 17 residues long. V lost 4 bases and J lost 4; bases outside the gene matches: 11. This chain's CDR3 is CASSPVASGRGTGELFF. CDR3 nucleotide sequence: TGTGCCAGCAGCCCGGTTGCCAGCGGGAGAGGCACCGGGGAGCTGTTTTTT.

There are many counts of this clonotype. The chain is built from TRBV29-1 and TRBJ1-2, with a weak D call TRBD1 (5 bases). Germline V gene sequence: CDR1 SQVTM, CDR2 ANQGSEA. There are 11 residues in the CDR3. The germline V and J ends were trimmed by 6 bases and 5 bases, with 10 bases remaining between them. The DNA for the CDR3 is TGCAGCGTCGCGACAGCGTATGGCTACACCTTC. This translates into CSVATAYGYTF.

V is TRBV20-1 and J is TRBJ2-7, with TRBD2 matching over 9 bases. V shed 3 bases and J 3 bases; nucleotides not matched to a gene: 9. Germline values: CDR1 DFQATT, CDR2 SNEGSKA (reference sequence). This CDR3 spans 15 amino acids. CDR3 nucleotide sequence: TGCAGTGCTAGCCTGAGCGGGGGGCCGGGCTACGAGCAGTACGTC. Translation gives CSASLSGGPGYEQYV.

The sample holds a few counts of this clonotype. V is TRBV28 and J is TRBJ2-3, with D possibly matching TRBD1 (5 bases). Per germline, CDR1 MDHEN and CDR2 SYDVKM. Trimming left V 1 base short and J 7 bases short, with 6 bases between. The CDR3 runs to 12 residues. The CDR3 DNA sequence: TGTGCCAGCAGTTTATCAGGGAATACGCAGTATTTT. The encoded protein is CASSLSGNTQYF.

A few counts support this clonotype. CDR3 in DNA: TGCAGTGCTAGAGAAGAGCGGGGGGCCTACGAGCAGTACTTC. This translates into CSAREERGAYEQYF. This sequence joins TRBV20-1 and TRBJ2-7, with 9 positions matching TRBD2. CDR1 and CDR2 (germline): DFQATT, SNEGSKA (reference sequence). V shed 0 bases and J 2 bases; nucleotides not matched to a gene: 2. The CDR3 is made up of 14 amino acids.

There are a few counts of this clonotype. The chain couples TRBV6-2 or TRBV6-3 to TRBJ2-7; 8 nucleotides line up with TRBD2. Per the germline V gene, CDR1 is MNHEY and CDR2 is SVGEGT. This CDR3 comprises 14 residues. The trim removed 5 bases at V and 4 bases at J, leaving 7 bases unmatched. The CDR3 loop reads CASSRAGEIYEQYF. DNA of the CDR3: TGTGCCAGCAGTCGAGCGGGAGAGATTTACGAGCAGTACTTC.

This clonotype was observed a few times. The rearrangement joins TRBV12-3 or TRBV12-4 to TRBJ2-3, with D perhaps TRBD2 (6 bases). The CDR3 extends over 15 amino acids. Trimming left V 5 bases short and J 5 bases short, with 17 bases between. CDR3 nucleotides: TGTGCCAGCAGTCTTAGCGGTTACGGGGTAGATACGCAGTATTTT. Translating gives CASSLSGYGVDTQYF.

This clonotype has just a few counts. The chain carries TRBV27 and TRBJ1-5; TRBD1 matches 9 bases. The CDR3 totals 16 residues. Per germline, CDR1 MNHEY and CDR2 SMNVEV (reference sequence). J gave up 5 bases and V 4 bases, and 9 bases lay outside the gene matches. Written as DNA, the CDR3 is TGTGCCAGCAGTTCAAAGAGGGACAGGGTGTATCAGCCCCAGCATTTT. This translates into CASSSKRDRVYQPQHF.

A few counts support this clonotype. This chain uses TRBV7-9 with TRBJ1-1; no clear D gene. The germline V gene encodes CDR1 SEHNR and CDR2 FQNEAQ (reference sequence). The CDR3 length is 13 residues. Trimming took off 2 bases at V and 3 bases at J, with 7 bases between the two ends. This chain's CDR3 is CASSLNMDTEAFF. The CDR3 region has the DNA TGTGCCAGCAGCTTAAATATGGACACTGAAGCTTTCTTT. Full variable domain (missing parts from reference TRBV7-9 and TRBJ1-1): DTGVSQNPRHKITKRGQNVTFRCDPISEHNRLYWYRQTLGQGPEFLTYFQNEAQLEKSRLLSDRFSAERPKGSFSTLEIQRTEQGDSAMYLCASSLNMDTEAFFGQGTRLTVV.

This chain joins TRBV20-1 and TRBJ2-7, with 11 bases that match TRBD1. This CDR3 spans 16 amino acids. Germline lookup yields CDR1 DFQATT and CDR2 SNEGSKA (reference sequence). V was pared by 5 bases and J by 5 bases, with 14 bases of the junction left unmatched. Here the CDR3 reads CSAAFPSRDRGDEQYF. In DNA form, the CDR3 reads TGCAGTGCTGCCTTTCCCTCCCGGGACAGGGGGGACGAGCAGTACTTC.

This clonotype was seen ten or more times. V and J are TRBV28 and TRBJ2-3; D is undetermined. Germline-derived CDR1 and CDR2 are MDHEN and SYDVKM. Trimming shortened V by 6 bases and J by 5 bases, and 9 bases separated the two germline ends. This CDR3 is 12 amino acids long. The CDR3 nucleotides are TGTGCCAGCAGCAGTAGAGGAGATACGCAGTATTTT. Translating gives CASSSRGDTQYF. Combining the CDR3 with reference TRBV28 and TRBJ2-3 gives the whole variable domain DVKVTQSSRYLVKRTGEKVFLECVQDMDHENMFWYRQDPGLGLRLIYFSYDVKMKEKGDIPEGYSVSREKKERFSLILESASTNQTSMYLCASSSRGDTQYFGPGTRLTVL.

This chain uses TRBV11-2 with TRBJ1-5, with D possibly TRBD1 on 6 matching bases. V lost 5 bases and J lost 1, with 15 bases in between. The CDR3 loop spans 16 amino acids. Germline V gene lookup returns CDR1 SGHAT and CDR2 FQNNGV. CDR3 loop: CASSPHPDRSNQPQHF. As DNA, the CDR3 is TGTGCCAGCAGCCCCCACCCGGACAGAAGCAATCAGCCCCAGCATTTT. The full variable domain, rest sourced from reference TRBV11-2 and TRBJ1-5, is EAGVAQSPRYKIIEKRQSVAFWCNPISGHATLYWYQQILGQGPKLLIQFQNNGVVDDSQLPKDRFSAERLKGVDSTLKIQPAKLEDSAVYLCASSPHPDRSNQPQHFGDGTRLSIL.

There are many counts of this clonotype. This CDR3 reads CAISEERLYGYTF. The CDR3 DNA reads as TGTGCCATCAGTGAAGAGAGACTCTATGGCTACACCTTC. The chain combines TRBV10-3 with TRBJ1-2; no definite D call. Germline loops: CDR1 ENHRY, CDR2 SYGVKD. The V gene lost 3 bases and the J gene lost 4 bases, with 9 bases spanning the gap. The CDR3 is 13 amino acids.

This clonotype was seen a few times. CDR3 residues: CSARGLAGSYEQYF. CDR3 sequence (DNA): TGCAGTGCTAGGGGACTAGCGGGCTCCTACGAGCAGTACTTC. The chain joins TRBV20-1 to TRBJ2-7; TRBD2 matches at 12 bases. This CDR3 contains 14 residues. V gave up 3 bases and J gave up 0 bases; unmatched junction bases: 0. CDR1 and CDR2 (germline): DFQATT, SNEGSKA (reference sequence).